This T cell receptor (beta chain) derives from a study of vaccination effects on CD4 cells after COVID-19. A remark on this clone: Its target is not known.

Ahead of sequencing, the ViraFEST assay grew antigen-specific CD4+ T cells using viral peptide pools. Cells that had been cultured for roughly ten days were the source of isolated CD4+ T cells. As their vaccination, participants received two doses of either BNT162b2 or mRNA-1273. Sequencing used immunoSEQ multiplex PCR; TCRdb keeps in-frame clones, though not all of them. Here the sample spans 65,000 to 70,000 clones, about 80% being singletons. This CDR3 has 16 amino acids. V was pared by 3 bases and J by 8 bases, with 19 bases between. CDR1 is MNHNS and CDR2 is SASEGT in the germline V gene. Study conclusions and caveats: Clones of infection and vaccine origin contracted markedly late after vaccination.

The starting material was CD4+ T cells from PBMCs cultured with HCoV-OC43 spike peptides, obtained after COVID-19 vaccination. Subset of the sample: HCoV-OC43 spike overlapping peptide pool stimulation. The origin of this receptor is a human donor who received a COVID-19 vaccine. The chain has TRBV6-1 and TRBJ1-4, with D possibly matching TRBD1 (5 bases). The CDR3 nucleotides are TGTGCCAGCAGTGACAACTCCAGGGTCCATAACGAAAAACTGTTTTTT. Encoded protein: CASSDNSRVHNEKLFF.